Each of the 27 T cell receptor beta chains below was sequenced from the same sample in a study of radiotherapy plus CTLA-4 blockade in lung cancer (dated by TCRdb to 2017 to 2018). Library method: the immunoSEQ multiplex PCR assay. TCRdb stores this immuneACCESS table with in-frame sequences only. Part of the clones is absent; in the studies checked, under half of the shortfall reflects unresolved V genes, and no reason is known for the rest. The sample contains about 82,000 clones, 72% of them found a single time. Roughly an eighth of the sample rests with the top ten. The material sequenced was peripheral blood, taken from a patient treated with radiotherapy plus ipilimumab. Receptors were obtained from a human donor with non-small cell lung cancer that progressed on radiotherapy plus ipilimumab.

The gene calls are TRBV15 and TRBJ1-1; D is perhaps TRBD1 (5 bases). Germline CDR1 reads LNHNV; CDR2 reads YYDKDF (reference sequence). The V end lost 8 bases, the J end lost 1 base, and 14 bases lay between the germline ends. The CDR3 covers 14 residues. CDR3 bases: TGTGCCACCTCGTCGGATGGGGGGAACACTGAAGCTTTCTTT. Translating gives CATSSDGGNTEAFF.

The rearrangement joins TRBV28 to TRBJ1-5; D is perhaps TRBD1 (6 bases). Trimming cost V 2 bases and J 2 bases, with 13 bases left between them. Germline values: CDR1 MDHEN, CDR2 SYDVKM. The CDR3 has 16 residues. The CDR3 loop reads CASSLPGGAGNQPQHF. For the CDR3, the DNA is TGTGCCAGCAGTTTACCCGGGGGCGCAGGCAATCAGCCCCAGCATTTT.

V usage is TRBV5-1 and J usage is TRBJ2-1, with D unresolved. V was cut by 4 bases and J by 3 bases, with 5 bases left in between. Germline V gene lookup returns CDR1 SGHRS and CDR2 YFSETQ. This CDR3 region has 12 residues. CDR3: CASSPDYNEQFF. The CDR3 DNA is TGCGCCAGCAGCCCAGACTACAATGAGCAGTTCTTC.

In this sample, this clone turned up once. The junction departs from the called germline gene at one end, perhaps through a read error. The V call is TRBV4-3, the J call TRBJ2-3, with D tentatively TRBD2 (6 bases). The germline V gene has CDR1 LGHNA and CDR2 YSLEER. The CDR3 runs 17 residues. CDR3 nucleotide sequence: TGCGCCAGCAGCCAAGGGTGGTCAGGGACTGGCACAGATACGCGGTATTTT. It is translated as CASSQGWSGTGTDTRYF.

Comments on this clone: Other DNA variants within this sample encode the same CDR3. This chain connects TRBV5-1 to TRBJ2-3; 8 nucleotides agree with TRBD1. This CDR3 region has 15 residues. Trimming at V came to 0 bases and at J to 5 bases, leaving 5 bases not matched to a gene. The germline gives CDR1 SGHRS, CDR2 YFSETQ. The CDR3 DNA follows: TGCGCCAGCAGCTTGGGAGGAACAGGGGGAGATACGCAGTATTTT. As protein: CASSLGGTGGDTQYF.

This clone appeared a single time. The sample has other DNA sequences that encode this CDR3 too. V usage is TRBV5-6 and J usage is TRBJ1-3; 9 bases map to TRBD1. CDR1 is SGHDT and CDR2 is YYEEEE in the germline V gene. This CDR3 comprises 15 residues. Trimming removed 5 bases from V and 6 bases from J; junction bases left unmatched: 9. CDR3 region: CASRQTGTGKNTIYF. CDR3 sequence (DNA): TGTGCCAGCAGGCAGACCGGGACAGGGAAAAACACCATATATTTT.

The V call is TRBV6-5, the J call TRBJ1-1; 7 positions match TRBD1. V dropped 6 bases and J dropped 0; count of bases not matched to a gene: 4. The CDR3 has 14 amino acids. The germline gives CDR1 MNHEY, CDR2 SVGAGI. The CDR3 DNA follows: TGTGCCAGCAGCCCGGGACAGATGAACACTGAAGCTTTCTTT. The encoded protein is CASSPGQMNTEAFF.

The DNA of the CDR3 is TGTGCCAGCAGCGTAGGGGACTTAAACATTCAGTACTTC. As protein: CASSVGDLNIQYF. The chain couples TRBV9 to TRBJ2-4; possible D gene TRBD2, 6 bases. CDR3 length: 13 residues. Trimming shortened V by 0 bases and J by 6 bases, and 7 bases separated the two germline ends. Germline CDR1 is SGDLS and CDR2 is YYNGEE.

This clone came up once. The chain links TRBV6-1 to TRBJ1-4; 8 bases match TRBD1. Germline values: CDR1 MNHNS, CDR2 SASEGT. The CDR3 spans 15 residues. V shed 5 bases and J 3 bases; nucleotides not matched to a gene: 5. The CDR3 DNA sequence: TGTGCCAGCAGTTCTCGGGACAGGCCTAATGAAAAACTGTTTTTT. Translating it yields CASSSRDRPNEKLFF.

This clone came up once. This chain connects TRBV7-8 to TRBJ1-1; no clear D gene. Trimming took off 0 bases at V and 3 bases at J, with 14 bases between the two ends. This CDR3 contains 16 residues. Per the germline V gene, CDR1 is SGHVS and CDR2 is FQNEAQ. The CDR3 reads CASSLAPSGSDTEAFF. In DNA form, the CDR3 reads TGTGCCAGCAGCTTAGCGCCGTCGGGGTCGGACACTGAAGCTTTCTTT.

V gene TRBV2 combines with J gene TRBJ1-6; D gene uncertain. V shed 2 bases and J shed 13 bases, with 9 bases lying between them. The CDR3 extends over 12 amino acids. Germline V gene data show CDR1 as SNHLY and CDR2 as FYNNEI. The CDR3 sequence is CASSEYELPLHF. The CDR3 DNA sequence: TGTGCCAGCAGTGAATATGAGCTTCCCCTCCACTTT.

V gene TRBV11-2 combines with J gene TRBJ2-1; tentatively, D is TRBD2 (6 bases). Germline V gives CDR1 SGHAT, CDR2 FQNNGV. V was trimmed by 11 bases and J by 2 bases, leaving 13 bases between them. The CDR3 is 13 amino acids. The CDR3 region is CASEGEAYNEQFF. The CDR3, as DNA: TGTGCCTCGGAGGGAGAAGCCTACAATGAGCAGTTCTTC.

This clone turned up a few times. This rearrangement joins TRBV28 to TRBJ2-7; TRBD1 might be the D (6 bases). Germline V gives CDR1 MDHEN, CDR2 SYDVKM. The CDR3 has 13 residues. V lost 4 bases to trimming and J lost 7 bases, with 14 bases between them. CDR3 sequence (DNA): TGTGCCAGCAGTTCCCCACAGGGTGAAGAGCAGTACTTC. Its translation: CASSSPQGEEQYF.

This chain connects TRBV6-5 to TRBJ2-1; the D gene could be TRBD1 or TRBD2 (5 bases each). The V and J ends lost 6 bases and 10 bases respectively, with 10 bases between them. The germline V gene encodes CDR1 MNHEY and CDR2 SVGAGI. The CDR3 is made up of 11 amino acids. CDR3 nucleotides: TGTGCCAGCAGCCTTGGGACGGAGCAGTTCTTC. Translation gives CASSLGTEQFF.

A remark on this clone: It is unclear where the CDR3 begins or ends on the DNA, so no DNA is shown, and the CDR3 is as TCRdb lists it. The CDR3 sequence: CASSQWAGFGAGYTF. This chain connects TRBV14 to TRBJ1-2. Germline CDR1 SGHDN, CDR2 FVKESK. The CDR3 is 15 amino acids long, termini counted.

This clone showed up just once. The chain is built from TRBV30 and TRBJ1-6; no clear D. Trimming took 2 bases from V and 1 from J, leaving 12 bases between them. Germline CDR1 reads GTSNPN; CDR2 reads SVGIG (reference sequence). The CDR3 consists of 16 residues. The CDR3 nucleotides read TGTGCCTGGAGTAATCCCATGGAATCCTATAATTCACCCCTCCACTTT. This sequence encodes CAWSNPMESYNSPLHF.

The CDR3 here is CASSVARRGSNTGELFF. DNA for the CDR3: TGTGCCAGCAGCGTAGCTAGGAGGGGATCGAACACCGGGGAGCTGTTTTTT. The V call is TRBV9, the J call TRBJ2-2; maybe TRBD2 (6 bases). Trimming removed 0 bases from V and 0 bases from J, with 12 bases in between. The CDR3 extends over 17 amino acids. CDR1 and CDR2 (germline): SGDLS, YYNGEE.

This clone was counted a single time. As DNA, the CDR3 is TGTGCCAGCAGTGAACCGACAGGGGCCGGGGAGCTGTTTTTT. As protein: CASSEPTGAGELFF. The genes are TRBV25-1 and TRBJ2-2; 8 nucleotides agree with TRBD1. The CDR3 contains 14 residues. The junction had 2 bases not matched to a gene; V was cut back by 2 bases and J by 6 bases. Germline CDR1 reads MGHDK; CDR2 reads SYGVNS.

This clone was counted only a few times. V usage is TRBV5-1 and J usage is TRBJ2-6; tentatively, D is TRBD1 (7 bases). The V gene lost 4 bases and the J gene lost 2 bases, with 31 bases spanning the gap. In germline, CDR1 is SGHRS, CDR2 YFSETQ. The CDR3 sequence is 22 residues long. Written as DNA, the CDR3 is TGCGCCAGCAGCATCGGGACAGTCTACACGGAAACGACGGGGGCTGGGGCCAACGTCCTGACTTTC. Residues: CASSIGTVYTETTGAGANVLTF.

This chain joins TRBV5-1 and TRBJ2-5; 9 bases are a match to TRBD2. J lost 5 bases, V lost 3 bases, and 5 bases had no gene match. The length of the CDR3 is 14 residues. The germline V gene has CDR1 SGHRS and CDR2 YFSETQ. CDR3 loop: CASSWGLAGETQYF. The CDR3 DNA sequence: TGCGCCAGCAGCTGGGGACTAGCTGGCGAGACCCAGTACTTC.

The chain uses TRBV28 and TRBJ2-1, with 8 bases aligning to TRBD1. Germline V lookup: CDR1 MDHEN, CDR2 SYDVKM. The CDR3 is made up of 15 amino acids. Trimming cost V 4 bases and J 0 bases; bases outside gene matches: 2. This CDR3 is CASSYGQGSYNEQFF. The CDR3 coding sequence is TGTGCCAGCAGTTACGGACAGGGCTCCTACAATGAGCAGTTCTTC.

The chain joins TRBV19 to TRBJ2-3; D unclear. The CDR3 is 12 residues long. V shed 5 bases and J shed 4 bases, with 7 bases lying between them. CDR1 and CDR2 (germline): LNHDA, SQIVND (reference sequence). As DNA, the CDR3 is TGTGCCAGTAGTGAGCTAGCAGATACGCAGTATTTT. It encodes CASSELADTQYF.

The V call is TRBV11-2, the J call TRBJ1-2; weak D call: TRBD1 (5 bases). The CDR3 is 18 residues long. V was clipped by 1 base and J by 0 bases, with 18 bases between them. Germline CDR1 SGHAT, CDR2 FQNNGV. CDR3 residues: CASSLGRGRRRANYGYTF. For the CDR3, the DNA is TGTGCCAGCAGCTTAGGGAGGGGTAGGAGACGAGCTAACTATGGCTACACCTTC.

The rearrangement uses TRBV4-1 and TRBJ1-1; D uncertain. This CDR3 is 12 amino acids long. In germline, CDR1 is MGHRA, CDR2 YSYEKL. V was clipped by 4 bases and J by 1 base, with 4 bases between them. CDR3 DNA sequence: TGCGCCAGCAGCCTAGGGAACACTGAAGCTTTCTTT. Its translation is CASSLGNTEAFF.

The rearrangement links TRBV7-9 to TRBJ2-7; D unclear. The V and J ends lost 1 base and 7 bases respectively, with 11 bases between them. Per germline, CDR1 SEHNR and CDR2 FQNEAQ (reference sequence). This CDR3 has 13 amino acids. The CDR3, as DNA: TGTGCCAGCAGCTTAGAAATCCCGGAAGAGCAGTACTTC. Its translation: CASSLEIPEEQYF.

This chain joins TRBV5-8 and TRBJ2-2, with 8 bases lining up with TRBD1. This CDR3 region has 16 residues. The junction had 6 bases not matched to a gene; V was cut back by 2 bases and J by 3 bases. Per the germline V gene, CDR1 is SGHTS and CDR2 is YDEGEE. This CDR3 is CASSFTTGDYTGELFF. In DNA, the CDR3 is TGTGCCAGCAGCTTCACGACAGGGGATTACACCGGGGAGCTGTTTTTT.

This clone is a singleton in its sample. The chain has TRBV10-1 and TRBJ2-1; the match to TRBD2 covers 10 bases. The CDR3 is 14 amino acids. The junction had 6 bases not matched to a gene; V was cut back by 5 bases and J by 8 bases. The germline gives CDR1 WNHNN, CDR2 SYGVQD (reference sequence). The DNA of the CDR3 is TGCGCCAGCAGTCAACTAGCGGGATTCGATGAGCAGTTCTTC. It specifies CASSQLAGFDEQFF.